This section outlines one T cell receptor (beta chain) sequence together with its context. Its antigen has not been determined. Per-nucleotide qualities are absent, and no much larger clonotype sits a single base away. CDR1 GTSNPN and CDR2 SVGIG are derived from the germline V gene (reference sequence). CDR3 length: 12 amino acids, cysteine to phenylalanine. Only the CDR3 portion is preserved as DNA: 36 bases, with reading frame beginning at the first base. The junction shows trimming of 0 bases on V and 5 bases on J, plus 7 bases between the germline ends. Using the deep immunoSEQ assay, multiplex PCR amplified TCR CDR3 regions from genomic DNA. Genomic DNA extracted from each cell subset was distributed evenly over all wells of several immunoSEQ 96-well plates, and each plate served as one replicate. For sorted subsets, around 0.2 ug of genomic DNA, equivalent to around 31,000 T cell genomes, went into each replicate PCR. The purified libraries were quantified using a Qubit 3.0 fluorometer, sized with a Bioanalyzer 2100, and then quantified again using the KAPA Library Quantification kit. A separate single-read 150-cycle Illumina NextSeq 550 flow cell was used to sequence each immunoSEQ 96-well plate. The study's processing was this. The immunoSEQ output contained only junctional sequences without quality scores, so filtering could not match that applied to full-length reads. To assign V/J genes and CDR3, sequences were annotated against IMGT germline references using PyIR, a Python wrapper for IgBLAST v1.9. Reads were filtered out if the reads had weak V/J assignments (E-value above 1e-6), no CDR3, stop codons, out-of-frame junctions, or ambiguous translated residues. V3J clonotypes were defined as sequences sharing the same inferred V gene, J gene, and CDR3 amino acid sequence. The percentage overlap between two repertoires was calculated by dividing the number of shared unique clonotypes by the size of the smaller repertoire. Repertoire richness was assessed with RTK rarefaction, the Chao1 estimator, and Recon v2.1 estimates of unobserved clonotypes. OLGA was used to compute generation probabilities for all TCRbeta clonotypes that the gDNA method yielded from a handful of donors. TCRdb mirrors the immuneACCESS table, restricted to in-frame sequences. Some clones are absent from its copies; in checked studies, under half trace to an unresolved V gene, and the reason for the others is unknown. The DNA gave D and trimming, while V, J and clone size come from that table. The sample profile shows approximately 980,000 clones; about 80% of them were found once. The top ten constitute over 1.3% of the sample.

This sample was taken from a study of shared clonotypes between healthy human individuals (dated by TCRdb to about 2020). Notes on the research overall: Three men and a couple of women, aged 18 to 49 years, made up the cohort. To increase sequencing depth and limit assay-specific biases, TCR repertoire library preparation and sequencing were carried out by different laboratories using diverse techniques. To estimate repertoire size and how much clonotype sharing occurs between individuals, the study deeply sequenced the blood TCR repertoires of about five healthy adults. Each donor's leukapheresis produced roughly between roughly 0.94 and 9.5 billion PBMCs. For each donor, three plates each were used for CD4 naive and CD4 memory, two plates were used for CD8 naive, and one plate was used for CD8 memory. What the authors observed across the whole study: Because the study included only a small number of donors, the genetic and exposure-history diversity represented was limited. Based on pairwise subsampling, the degree of clonotype sharing among donors was expected to be affected by sequencing depth. Sampling was restricted to blood, and TCR repertoires in tissues likely differ from the TCR repertoires found in blood. When four donors were compared, the shared fraction of clonotypes was approximately 5% for naive CD4, more than 3% for naive CD8, about 2.4% for memory CD4, and 0.4% for memory CD8. Naive subsets generally had larger estimated clonotype richness than memory subsets did. Even with the large sequencing depth, rarefaction of the sorted-subset datasets indicated that sequencing was incomplete. Compared with non-shared clonotypes, clonotypes shared by all four sorted-subset donors had higher generation probabilities.

The donors were healthy, HIV-negative adults who had no recently reported acute infections or vaccinations. Only Caucasian adults living in Nashville, Tennessee, USA were represented among the donors. Magnetic negative selection was used to enrich CD4+ T cells, after which naive cells were positively selected on CD45RA and the negative fraction became the memory subset. Blood was collected by leukapheresis, and PBMCs were isolated by Ficoll-Histopaque density gradient centrifugation and then cryopreserved in liquid nitrogen vapor phase. Analytical flow cytometry was used to check the purity and quantity of every magnetically sorted T cell population. Genomic DNA was isolated from each sorted fraction and quantified by UV absorbance on a Nanodrop 2000c.

This sequence originates from a man younger than 35 in good health. Recombination joined TRBV30 with TRBJ2-5; the D gene assignment is ambiguous. Sequencing input: memory CD4+ T cells sorted from blood. In the paper's terms, the cell subset or site label means: CD45RA-negative fraction. The CDR3 is CAWSVLVETQYF. The nucleotide sequence reads TGTGCCTGGAGTGTACTCGTGGAGACCCAGTACTTC.